The 7 T cell receptor beta chains below all came from one sample that was sequenced in a study of blood T cell repertoires in COVID-19. The data were produced by immunoSEQ multiplex PCR, yet TCRdb's version contains in-frame clones alone and is incomplete. Of 70,000 to 100,000 clones in the sample, 75% to 90% were seen once. The sequenced material came from peripheral blood. The source of these receptors is an elderly man with active or convalescent COVID-19.

The chain employs TRBV7-9 and TRBJ1-6; TRBD1 matches 7 bases. The V gene end was trimmed by 5 bases and the J gene end by 7 bases; junction bases not matched to a gene: 5. The CDR3 spans 14 residues. The germline gives CDR1 SEHNR, CDR2 FQNEAQ (reference sequence). CDR3 sequence (DNA): TGTGCCAGCAGCCATGGACAGGCAAATTCACCCCTCCACTTT. Amino acid sequence: CASSHGQANSPLHF.

The chain employs TRBV7-9 and TRBJ2-6, with TRBD1 matching over 7 bases. This CDR3 has 15 residues. Germline V lookup: CDR1 SEHNR, CDR2 FQNEAQ (reference sequence). V gave up 5 bases and J gave up 2 bases; unmatched junction bases: 3. CDR3 sequence reads: CASSPGTAGANVLTF. The CDR3 DNA reads TGTGCCAGCAGCCCTGGGACAGCTGGGGCCAACGTCCTGACTTTC.

The chain uses TRBV3-1 (or the pseudogene TRBV3-2) and TRBJ2-7; D call uncertain. The CDR3 covers 15 residues. From germline, CDR1 is LGHDT and CDR2 YNNKEL (reference sequence). V was cut by 3 bases and J by 4 bases, with 16 bases left in between. The CDR3 reads CASSQYSGSFYEQYF. The CDR3 DNA follows: TGTGCCAGCAGCCAGTATTCCGGTTCTTTTTACGAGCAGTACTTC.

This clone was detected only a few times. The chain combines TRBV4-3 with TRBJ2-4, with 11 bases fitting TRBD2. Trimming cost V 2 bases and J 6 bases; bases outside gene matches: 0. CDR1 is LGHNA and CDR2 is YSLEER in the germline V gene. This CDR3 is 14 amino acids long. CDR3 bases: TGCGCCAGCAGCCAAACTAGCGGGAGAAACATTCAGTACTTC. Its translation: CASSQTSGRNIQYF.

This chain connects TRBV7-2 to TRBJ1-1, with 7 bases that match TRBD1. Germline lookup yields CDR1 SGHTA and CDR2 FQGNSA. The CDR3 is 14 residues long. With V trimmed by 5 bases and J by 4 bases, 7 bases remained unmatched. For the CDR3, the DNA is TGTGCCAGCAGCGCCCAGGGGGATGGCACTGAAGCTTTCTTT. Amino acids: CASSAQGDGTEAFF.

This clone was observed a handful of times. The chain has TRBV5-5 and TRBJ2-3; D possibly corresponds to TRBD1 (6 bases). The CDR3 is 13 amino acids. CDR1 is SGHKS and CDR2 is YYEKEE in the germline V gene (reference sequence). V lost 4 bases to trimming and J lost 4 bases, with 10 bases between them. As DNA, the CDR3 is TGTGCCAGCAGCGATGACAGGCCAGATACGCAGTATTTT. Residues: CASSDDRPDTQYF.

V is TRBV9 and J is TRBJ2-5, with TRBD1 matching over 10 bases. The V gene end was trimmed by 3 bases and the J gene end by 0 bases; junction bases not matched to a gene: 5. Germline CDR1 SGDLS, CDR2 YYNGEE. The CDR3 loop spans 16 amino acids. The CDR3 region has the DNA TGTGCCAGCAGCGGTAGGACAGGGGGGTACCAAGAGACCCAGTACTTC. Its protein is CASSGRTGGYQETQYF.